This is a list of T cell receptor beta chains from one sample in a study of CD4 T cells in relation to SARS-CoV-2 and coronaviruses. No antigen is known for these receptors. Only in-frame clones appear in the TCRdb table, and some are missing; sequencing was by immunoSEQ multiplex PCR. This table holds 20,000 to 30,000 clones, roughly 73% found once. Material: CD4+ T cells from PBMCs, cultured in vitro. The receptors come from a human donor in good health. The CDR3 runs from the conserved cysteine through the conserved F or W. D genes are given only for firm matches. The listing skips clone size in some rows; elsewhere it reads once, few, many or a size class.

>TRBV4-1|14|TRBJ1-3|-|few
TGCGCCAGCAGCCAAGTGGGGACCCGGGACACCATATATTTT
CASSQVGTRDTIYF
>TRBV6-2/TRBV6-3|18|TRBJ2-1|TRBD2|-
TGTGCCAGCAGCCGAGGGGGTCTAGCGGGGGACTCCTACAATGAGCAGTTCTTC
CASSRGGLAGDSYNEQFF
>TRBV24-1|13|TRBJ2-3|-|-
TGTGCCACCAGTGACCAGCGCAGAGATACGCAGTATTTT
CATSDQRRDTQYF
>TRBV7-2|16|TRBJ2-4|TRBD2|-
TGTGCCAGCAGCTTCGGTTTCGGCCGCGGGGGATACATTCAGTACTTC
CASSFGFGRGGYIQYF
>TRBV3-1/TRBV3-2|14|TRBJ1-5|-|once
TGTGCCAGCAGCCAAGTAATGGGGGATCAGCCCCAGCATTTT
CASSQVMGDQPQHF
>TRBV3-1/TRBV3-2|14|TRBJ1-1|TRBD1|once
TGTGCCAGCAGCCAAGTCCGGACAGGGGCAGAAGCTTTCTTT
CASSQVRTGAEAFF
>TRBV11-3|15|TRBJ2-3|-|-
TGTGCCAGCAGCTTAGGCAGAGCTAGCACAGATACGCAGTATTTT
CASSLGRASTDTQYF
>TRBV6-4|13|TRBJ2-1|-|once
TGTGCCAGCGCAAGGGGTCGGGAAGGTGAGCAGTTCTTC
CASARGREGEQFF
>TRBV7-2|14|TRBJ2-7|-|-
TGTGCCAGCAGCTTAGCGTGGCAGGGGTACGAGCAGTACTTC
CASSLAWQGYEQYF
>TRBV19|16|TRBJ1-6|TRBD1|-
TGTGCCAGTAGTCCGCTGACAGGGGCGTATAATTCACCCCTCCACTTT
CASSPLTGAYNSPLHF
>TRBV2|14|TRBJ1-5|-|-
TGTGCCAGCAGTGTCAGGGAAAGCAATCAGCCCCAGCATTTT
CASSVRESNQPQHF
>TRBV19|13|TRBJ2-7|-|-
TGTGCCAGTAGTATAGGGTCCTCCTACGAGCAGTACTTC
CASSIGSSYEQYF
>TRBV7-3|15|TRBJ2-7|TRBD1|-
TGTGCCAGCAGCCGCACAGGGGGCGGCTCCTACGAGCAGTACTTC
CASSRTGGGSYEQYF
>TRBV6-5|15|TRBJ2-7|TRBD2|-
TGTGCCAGCAGTTCCGGGACTAGCGGGGACTACGAGCAGTACTTC
CASSSGTSGDYEQYF
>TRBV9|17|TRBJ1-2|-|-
TGTGCCAGCAGCGTAGCAAGCTGGCCGAGGACAAGTCAGGGCTACACCTTC
CASSVASWPRTSQGYTF
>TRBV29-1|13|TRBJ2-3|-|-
TGCAGCGTTCTTAGTTTCTCCCCAGATACGCAGTATTTT
CSVLSFSPDTQYF
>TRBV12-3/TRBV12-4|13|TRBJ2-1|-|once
TGTGCCAGCAGTTTTTACCAGAACAATGAGCAGTTCTTC
CASSFYQNNEQFF
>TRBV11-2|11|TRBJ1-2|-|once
TGTGCCAGCAGCTTAGGGCACGGCTACACCTTC
CASSLGHGYTF
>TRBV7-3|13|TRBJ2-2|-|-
TGTGCCAGCAGCCCCCAGGAGGTCGGGGAGCTGTTTTTT
CASSPQEVGELFF
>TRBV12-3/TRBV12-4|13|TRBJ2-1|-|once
TGTGCCAGCAGTTCTCCTCCGGGGCGGGAGCAGTTCTTC
CASSSPPGREQFF
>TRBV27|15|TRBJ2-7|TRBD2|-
TGTGCCAGCAGGGTTGGGCTAGCGGGAGCCTACGAGCAGTACTTC
CASRVGLAGAYEQYF
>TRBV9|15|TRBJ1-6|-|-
TGTGCCAGCAGCCCCGGGACCCTCGAAGGCGCACCCCTCCACTTT
CASSPGTLEGAPLHF
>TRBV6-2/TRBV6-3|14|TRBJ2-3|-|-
TGTGCCAGCAGTTACGGGGACAGCACAGATACGCAGTATTTT
CASSYGDSTDTQYF
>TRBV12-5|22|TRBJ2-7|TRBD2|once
TGTGCTAGTGGTTCCCCGGGACAGGGAGGAAGTTCGACTAGCGGGGGCCACTACGAGCAGTACTTC
CASGSPGQGGSSTSGGHYEQYF
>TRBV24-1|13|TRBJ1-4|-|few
TGTGCCACCCCCAGCGGTACAAATGAAAAACTGTTTTTT
CATPSGTNEKLFF
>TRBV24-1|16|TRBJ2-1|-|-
TGTGCCACCAGTGATTCCAGGGGAATCCCCTACAATGAGCAGTTCTTC
CATSDSRGIPYNEQFF
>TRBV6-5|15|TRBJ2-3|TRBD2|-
TGTGCCAGCAGAGGACTAGCGGTTAGCACAGATACGCAGTATTTT
CASRGLAVSTDTQYF
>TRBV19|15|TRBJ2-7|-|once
TGTGCCAGTAGTATAGATGCCAGGAGCACCTACGAGCAGTACTTC
CASSIDARSTYEQYF
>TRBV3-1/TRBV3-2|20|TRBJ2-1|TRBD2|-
TGTGCCAGCAGCCAAGTTACAGCGGGAGGGCCGGGGCTAAAAGGGAATGAGCAGTTCTTC
CASSQVTAGGPGLKGNEQFF
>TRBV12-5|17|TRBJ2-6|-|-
TGTGCTAGTGAGCCCCAGAGGGCGGTCGCTGGGGCCAACGTCCTGACTTTC
CASEPQRAVAGANVLTF
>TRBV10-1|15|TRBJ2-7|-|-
TGCGCCAGCAGATCTCTTAGGAGATCAACCTACGAGCAGTACTTC
CASRSLRRSTYEQYF
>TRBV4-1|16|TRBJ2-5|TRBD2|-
TGCGCCAGCAGCCAAGAGGCGGGGGGGCTTGCAGAGACCCAGTACTTC
CASSQEAGGLAETQYF
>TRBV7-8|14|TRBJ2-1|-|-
TGTGCCAGCAGCTTAGGGGTAGTAGGCAATGAGCAGTTCTTC
CASSLGVVGNEQFF
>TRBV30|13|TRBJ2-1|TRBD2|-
TGTGCCTGGGGGGGACTAGCGGGGAATGAGCAGTTCTTC
CAWGGLAGNEQFF
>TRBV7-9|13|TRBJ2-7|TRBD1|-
TGTGCCAGCAACAGGGGCTCCCCCTACGAGCAGTACTTC
CASNRGSPYEQYF
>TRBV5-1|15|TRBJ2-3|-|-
TGCGCCAGCAGCTTGGGGGTTGACATTGCAGATACGCAGTATTTT
CASSLGVDIADTQYF
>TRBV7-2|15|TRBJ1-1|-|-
TGTGCCAGCAGCTTAAATCCACTGGGGTACACTGAAGCTTTCTTT
CASSLNPLGYTEAFF
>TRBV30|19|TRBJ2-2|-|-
TGTGCCGGGAAGGACCCCACCCGTTTGGGAGTGCGCAACACCGGGGAGCTGTTTTTT
CAGKDPTRLGVRNTGELFF
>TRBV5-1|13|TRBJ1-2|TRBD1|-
TGCGCCAGCAGCGCGGACAGGGGATATGGCTACACCTTC
CASSADRGYGYTF
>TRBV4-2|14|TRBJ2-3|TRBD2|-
TGTGCCAGCAGACGACTAGCGGGAGAGGATACGCAGTATTTT
CASRRLAGEDTQYF
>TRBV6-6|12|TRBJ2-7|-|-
TGTGCCAGCAGTATTCAGGGGAACGAGCAGTACTTC
CASSIQGNEQYF
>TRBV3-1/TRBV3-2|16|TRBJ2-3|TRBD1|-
TGTGCCAGCAGCCAAGACGTACAGGGGGGCACAGATACGCAGTATTTT
CASSQDVQGGTDTQYF
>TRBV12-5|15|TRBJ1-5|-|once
TGTGCTAGTGGTTTTGGTTTGTATAGCAATCAGCCCCAGCATTTT
CASGFGLYSNQPQHF
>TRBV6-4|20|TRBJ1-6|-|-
TGTGCCAGCAGTGACTCGGGAGGGTTAGTGGACCGTCAGGACCCATTGTACCTCCACTTT
CASSDSGGLVDRQDPLYLHF
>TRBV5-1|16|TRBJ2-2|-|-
TGCGCCAGCAGCTTCGGTATGGGGGCGGGCACCGGGGAGCTGTTTTTT
CASSFGMGAGTGELFF
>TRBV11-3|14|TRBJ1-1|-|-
TGTGCCAGCAGCTCTTCAGGGGTGAACACTGAAGCTTTCTTT
CASSSSGVNTEAFF
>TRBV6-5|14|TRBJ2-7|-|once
TGTGCCAGCAGACCTACCTGGGGCTCCTACGAGCAGTACTTC
CASRPTWGSYEQYF